This paragraph covers one TCR beta chain sequence. The data are from a study of shared clonotypes between healthy human individuals. The germline V gene encodes CDR1 MDHEN and CDR2 SYDVKM. The CDR3 contains 16 residues. V lost 5 bases to trimming and J lost 3 bases; unmatched junction nucleotides: 9. Assay used: immunoSEQ multiplex PCR; TCRdb lists only in-frame clones, some missing. The sample holds roughly 1.5 million clones; approximately 98% are singletons and the top ten take 0.4% to 0.45%. This chain joins TRBV28 and TRBJ2-7; 11 bases map to TRBD2. The specimen sequenced was naive CD4+ T cells sorted from blood. Subset defined: CD45RA+ positively selected. The receptor was derived from a man aged 25-45 years in good health. This CDR3 reads CASSPPGLAAFYEQYF. CDR3 coding DNA: TGTGCCAGCAGTCCCCCGGGACTAGCGGCTTTCTACGAGCAGTACTTC.